A single T cell receptor beta chain is shown here with its context. This sample was included in a study of CD8+CD57+ T cells in acquired aplastic anemia. Genomic DNA was employed as the template in profiling TCR beta VDJ and CDR3. TCRdb re-analysed the reads in MiXCR, keeping a single row per CDR3 protein. The sample has about 180,000 distinct CDR3 sequences; approximately 48% are singletons. Sequenced patients had shown CD8+CD57+ cell expansion by flow cytometry. Trimming left V 10 bases short and J 5 bases short, with 12 bases between. This CDR3 comprises 11 residues. Germline V CDR1 and CDR2: LNHDA, SQIVND (reference sequence).

The clonotype comes from a human donor with aplastic anemia. V usage is TRBV19 and J usage is TRBJ2-7, with a possible D match to TRBD1 (5 bases). Sequenced material: sorted CD4+, CD8+, or CD8+CD57+ T cells (not recorded which) from PBMCs. The CDR3 DNA sequence: TGTGCCACTCGCCAGGGTCACGAGCAGTACTTC. This translates into CATRQGHEQYF. The whole variable domain, remainder taken from reference TRBV19 and TRBJ2-7, is DGGITQSPKYLFRKEGQNVTLSCEQNLNHDAMYWYRQDPGQGLRLIYYSQIVNDFQKGDIAEGYSVSREKKESFPLTVTSAQKNPTAFYLCATRQGHEQYFGPGTRLTVT.